This T cell receptor (beta chain) was identified in a study of PD-1 blockade in classical Hodgkin lymphoma. Findings and limits, study-wide: Exclusion covered patients beginning nivolumab under 1 year post-ASCT. Newly diagnosed patients were said to have less baseline TCR diversity than healthy donors did.

Regarding this clone: The antigen is unknown.

Time point meaning: cycle 4 day 1 (C4D1), after five to seven weeks of nivolumab. Every patient was affected by relapse after autologous stem cell transplantation, while exposure to brentuximab vedotin was not uniform. Germline lookup yields CDR1 GTSNPN and CDR2 SVGIG (reference sequence). The CDR3 runs to 14 residues. J was trimmed by 4 bases and V by 3 bases; bases with no gene match: 4. Method: immunoSEQ multiplex PCR; TCRdb's copy keeps in-frame clones and lacks some. The sample consists of approximately 89,000 clones, 83% of them appearing once. The chain is built from TRBV30 and TRBJ2-2; TRBD2 matches 8 bases. This sample comprised peripheral blood mononuclear cells (PBMCs), obtained before the fourth cycle of nivolumab. The clonotype comes from a human donor with classical Hodgkin lymphoma. The DNA of the CDR3 is TGTGCCTGGAGATCGCTAGCGGGCACCGGGGAGCTGTTTTTT. Protein sequence: CAWRSLAGTGELFF.